Listed below are T cell receptor beta chains from one sample, sequenced in a study of T cell repertoires in cytomegalovirus infection. TCRdb itself ran the reads through MiXCR, one entry per CDR3 protein. Among about 360,000 distinct CDR3 sequences listed, 15% to 20% were seen once. Sample: PBMCs. These receptors all stem from a human donor in good health (CMV status not recorded). Some clones in this sample may be carry-over from other donors' samples. Both conserved end residues are trimmed from each CDR3.

J: TRBJ2-1
V: TRBV7-2
CDR3: ASSFTLNREQF

J: TRBJ2-4
V: TRBV7-9
CDR3: ASSLIGGAKNIQY

J: TRBJ2-5
V: TRBV7-2
CDR3: ASSPGGQGGRETQY

J: TRBJ2-5
V: TRBV4-2
CDR3: ASSHAGTQETQY

J: TRBJ1-2
V: TRBV7-9
CDR3: ASSPLPESNGYT

J: TRBJ1-1
V: TRBV7-6
CDR3: ASSSQLNTEAF

J: TRBJ2-7
V: TRBV7-9
CDR3: ASSLDGRAYEQY

J: TRBJ1-5
V: TRBV29-1
CDR3: SVVWGANQPQH

J: TRBJ2-3
V: TRBV12-3/TRBV12-4
CDR3: TSGGGDTQY

J: TRBJ1-6
V: TRBV20-1
CDR3: SARRGGGNSPLH

J: TRBJ1-2
V: TRBV4-3
CDR3: ASSQADNYGYT

J: TRBJ2-7
V: TRBV11-2
CDR3: ASSPGRLASSYEQY

J: TRBJ2-5
V: TRBV20-1
CDR3: SATGAEETQY

J: TRBJ2-5
V: TRBV7-9
CDR3: ASSFLLTSGTEKETRY

J: TRBJ2-3
V: TRBV6-5
CDR3: ASSLSTGTSGITDTQY

J: TRBJ2-4
V: TRBV27
CDR3: ASSSPRKNIQY

J: TRBJ2-7
V: TRBV7-2
CDR3: ASRPTDRGTYEQY

J: TRBJ2-7
V: TRBV7-2
CDR3: ASSLALRTSSYEQY

J: TRBJ1-1
V: TRBV29-1
CDR3: SARTTGGIEAF

J: TRBJ2-4
V: TRBV11-3
CDR3: ASSLGFGPGIQY

J: TRBJ2-1
V: TRBV7-2
CDR3: ASSLMRGDNEQF

J: TRBJ2-1
V: TRBV11-2
CDR3: ASSPVRGRSYNEQF

J: TRBJ1-2
V: TRBV15
CDR3: ATSRDLGSYGYT

J: TRBJ2-2
V: TRBV19
CDR3: ASSMQEDRGRGRNTGELF

J: TRBJ2-7
V: TRBV10-2
CDR3: ASMPLAGGSYEQY

J: TRBJ1-3
V: TRBV2
CDR3: ASTRQTSGNTIY

J: TRBJ1-2
V: TRBV2
CDR3: ASEGRDSYGYT

J: TRBJ1-2
V: TRBV4-1
CDR3: ASSQPMGANYGYT

J: TRBJ1-1
V: TRBV7-8
CDR3: ASSPTGEGAF

J: TRBJ2-7
V: TRBV2
CDR3: ASSGERWAVSEQY

J: TRBJ2-3
V: TRBV7-4
CDR3: ASSLEGGMGTQY

J: TRBJ1-6
V: TRBV19
CDR3: ASSPQGARSPLH

J: TRBJ1-2
V: TRBV7-2
CDR3: ASSLAGEGGYT

J: TRBJ2-5
V: TRBV5-1
CDR3: ASSLAGQGAGETQY

J: TRBJ1-1
V: TRBV10-3
CDR3: AISGSLVPEAF

J: TRBJ1-6
V: TRBV20-1
CDR3: SAGAGNSPLH

J: TRBJ2-1
V: TRBV11-3
CDR3: ASSGNRGGGEQF

J: TRBJ2-4
V: TRBV7-2
CDR3: ASSWDSSDIQY

J: TRBJ2-1
V: TRBV9
CDR3: ASSALAGDNNEQF

J: TRBJ1-3
V: TRBV20-1
CDR3: SASLVPNTIY

J: TRBJ2-7
V: TRBV5-5
CDR3: ASSRGLAGNYEQY

J: TRBJ1-1
V: TRBV12-3/TRBV12-4
CDR3: PSSSRQGRNTEAF

J: TRBJ1-5
V: TRBV7-2
CDR3: ASSLVGGPQPQH

J: TRBJ1-2
V: TRBV7-2
CDR3: ASSLGPGYGYT

J: TRBJ2-7
V: TRBV7-9
CDR3: ASSLVRLAGDLGFYEQY

J: TRBJ1-2
V: TRBV7-2
CDR3: ASTPRQGPDGYT

J: TRBJ1-1
V: TRBV7-9
CDR3: ASSLAEGQREAF

J: TRBJ1-1
V: TRBV27
CDR3: ASSPGDDTEAF

J: TRBJ1-4
V: TRBV5-1
CDR3: ASSFEGTVDEKLF

J: TRBJ2-1
V: TRBV20-1
CDR3: SASQTLVRNEQF

J: TRBJ2-3
V: TRBV6-2/TRBV6-3
CDR3: ATTSRTTSTDTQY

J: TRBJ1-3
V: TRBV7-9
CDR3: ASSSRDRGKGPGNTIY

J: TRBJ1-1
V: TRBV6-2/TRBV6-3
CDR3: ASSYSRAEAF

J: TRBJ1-2
V: TRBV12-3/TRBV12-4
CDR3: ASSYSGGGYGYT

J: TRBJ1-2
V: TRBV7-2
CDR3: ASSPLGQLYGYT

J: TRBJ1-1
V: TRBV20-1
CDR3: SAARDTNTEAF

J: TRBJ1-2
V: TRBV30
CDR3: AWRAGFFYGYT

J: TRBJ1-2
V: TRBV7-2
CDR3: ASSLDSGSLDGYT

J: TRBJ2-7
V: TRBV28
CDR3: ASSRLPVSSYEQY

J: TRBJ1-1
V: TRBV5-4
CDR3: ASSSGTGPYSGTEAF